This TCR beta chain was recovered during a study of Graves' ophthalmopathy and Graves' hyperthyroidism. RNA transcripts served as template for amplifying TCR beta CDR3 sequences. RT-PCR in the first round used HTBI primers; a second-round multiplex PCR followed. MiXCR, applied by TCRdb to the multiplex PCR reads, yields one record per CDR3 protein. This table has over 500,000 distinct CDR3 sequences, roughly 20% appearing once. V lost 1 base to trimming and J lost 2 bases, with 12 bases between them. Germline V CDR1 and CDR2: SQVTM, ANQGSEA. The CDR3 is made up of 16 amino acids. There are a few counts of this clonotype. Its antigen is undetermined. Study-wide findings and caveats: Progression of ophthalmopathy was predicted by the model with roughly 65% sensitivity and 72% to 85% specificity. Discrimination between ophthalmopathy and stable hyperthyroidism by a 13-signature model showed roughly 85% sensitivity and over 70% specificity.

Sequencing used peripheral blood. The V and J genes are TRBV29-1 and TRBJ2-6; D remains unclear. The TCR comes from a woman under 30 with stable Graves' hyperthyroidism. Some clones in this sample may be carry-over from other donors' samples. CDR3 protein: CSVEARGSPGANVLTF. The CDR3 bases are TGCAGCGTTGAAGCCAGAGGCTCCCCTGGGGCCAACGTCCTGACTTTC. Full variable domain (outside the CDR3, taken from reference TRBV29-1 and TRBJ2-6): SAVISQKPSRDICQRGTSLTIQCQVDSQVTMMFWYRQQPGQSLTLIATANQGSEATYESGFVIDKFPISRPNLTFSTLTVSNMSPEDSSIYLCSVEARGSPGANVLTFGAGSRLTVL.